Below, 23 T cell receptor beta chains from the same sample are listed, as sequenced in a study of blood T cell repertoires in COVID-19. Method: immunoSEQ multiplex PCR; TCRdb's copy keeps in-frame clones and lacks some. This table holds approximately 250,000 clones, approximately 88% found once. Sequenced: peripheral blood. Receptor source: a woman in her 70s with COVID-19, enrolled during active disease.

The chain links TRBV18 to TRBJ1-5; TRBD1 matches 7 bases. CDR3 length: 14 residues. V trimming: 4 bases; J trimming: 3 bases; junction bases outside the gene matches: 3. The germline V gene has CDR1 KGHSH and CDR2 LQKENI. The CDR3, as DNA: TGTGCCAGCTCACGGGACAGAGTCAATCAGCCCCAGCATTTT. This gives the protein CASSRDRVNQPQHF.

The V and J genes are TRBV9 and TRBJ2-2, with 12 bases fitting TRBD2. Germline V gives CDR1 SGDLS, CDR2 YYNGEE. With 2 bases clipped from V and 3 bases from J, the junction kept 5 bases outside the gene matches. The CDR3 is 17 residues long. The CDR3 spells CASSVGLAGRDTGELFF. The DNA of the CDR3 is TGTGCCAGCAGCGTCGGACTAGCGGGAAGGGACACCGGGGAGCTGTTTTTT.

The V call is TRBV7-8, the J call TRBJ2-2; 11 nucleotides align to TRBD2. Trimming at V came to 6 bases and at J to 7 bases, leaving 7 bases not matched to a gene. CDR3 length: 15 amino acids. The germline gives CDR1 SGHVS, CDR2 FQNEAQ. The CDR3 loop reads CASRVAGGPIGELFF. The CDR3 nucleotides are TGTGCCAGCAGGGTAGCGGGAGGGCCTATCGGGGAGCTGTTTTTT.

The J gene is TRBJ1-2, the V gene TRBV2; D not resolved. The V end lost 6 bases, the J end lost 5 bases, and 7 bases lay between the germline ends. The CDR3 runs to 11 residues. Per germline, CDR1 SNHLY and CDR2 FYNNEI. This chain's CDR3 is CASREVYGYTF. Here the CDR3 DNA reads TGTGCCAGCAGGGAGGTATATGGCTACACCTTC.

V gene TRBV28 combines with J gene TRBJ1-1; D gene ambiguous. Trimming pared 5 bases from V and 9 bases from J, leaving 16 bases between. Germline-derived CDR1 and CDR2 are MDHEN and SYDVKM. The CDR3 covers 13 residues. This chain's CDR3 is CASSPNPWAKAFF. The CDR3 region has the DNA TGTGCCAGCAGTCCGAACCCCTGGGCGAAAGCTTTCTTT.

The chain joins TRBV3-1 (or the pseudogene TRBV3-2) to TRBJ1-1; the D is unclear. The germline V and J ends were trimmed by 5 bases and 1 base, with 8 bases remaining between them. Looked up from germline, CDR1 is LGHDT and CDR2 is YNNKEL (reference sequence). CDR3 size: 13 residues. CDR3 in amino acids: CASSSRENTEAFF. DNA of the CDR3: TGTGCCAGCAGCTCCCGGGAGAACACTGAAGCTTTCTTT.

The J gene is TRBJ1-1, the V gene TRBV7-6; 10 bases line up with TRBD1. Germline V gene sequence: CDR1 SGHVS, CDR2 FNYEAQ. The trim removed 4 bases at V and 5 bases at J, leaving 7 bases unmatched. This CDR3 is 15 amino acids long. The DNA for the CDR3 is TGTGCCAGCAGCTCCATGACAGGGGGCATTACTGAAGCTTTCTTT. Amino acids: CASSSMTGGITEAFF.

The chain couples TRBV6-4 to TRBJ2-7; TRBD2 matches 14 bases. This CDR3 has 15 residues. V was pared by 5 bases and J by 2 bases, with 2 bases of the junction left unmatched. The V gene's germline CDR1 is MRHNA and CDR2 SNTAGT. The CDR3 DNA follows: TGTGCCAGCAGTAGACTAGCGGGGGGGGCCTACGAGCAGTACTTC. Protein sequence: CASSRLAGGAYEQYF.

This chain joins TRBV9 and TRBJ2-1; D gene unclear. This CDR3 contains 11 residues. Trimming left V 0 bases short and J 9 bases short, with 4 bases between. CDR1 is SGDLS, CDR2 YYNGEE, per germline. CDR3 region: CASSVAGEQFF. For the CDR3, the DNA is TGTGCCAGCAGCGTAGCCGGTGAGCAGTTCTTC.

CDR3 in DNA: TGTGCCAGCAGCCGGGACAGCCCGGGTGAAAAACTGTTTTTT. Translation gives CASSRDSPGEKLFF. V gene TRBV27 combines with J gene TRBJ1-4; 7 bases match TRBD1. The germline V gene has CDR1 MNHEY and CDR2 SMNVEV (reference sequence). This CDR3 is built from 14 residues. V lost 6 bases and J lost 7; bases outside the gene matches: 8.

The chain combines TRBV5-4 with TRBJ2-7; D possibly corresponds to TRBD1 (6 bases). The CDR3 consists of 14 residues. Germline assignment: CDR1 SGHNT and CDR2 YYREEE (reference sequence). With 2 bases removed from V and 3 bases from J, the gap between germline ends came to 12 bases. CDR3 nucleotide sequence: TGTGCCAGCAGCTTACAGGGTTTCGGCTACGAGCAGTACTTC. It encodes CASSLQGFGYEQYF.

This chain joins TRBV6-1 and TRBJ1-5; D is unresolved. The CDR3 length is 13 residues. CDR1 and CDR2 (germline): MNHNS, SASEGT. Trimming took 2 bases from V and 4 from J, leaving 6 bases between them. CDR3 sequence (DNA): TGTGCCAGCAGTGAAAAGGAGAATCAGCCCCAGCATTTT. As protein: CASSEKENQPQHF.

The chain has TRBV11-2 and TRBJ2-7, with a tentative D call TRBD1 (6 bases). V lost 5 bases and J 4 bases, leaving 9 bases between the germline ends. Germline V gene lookup returns CDR1 SGHAT and CDR2 FQNNGV. CDR3 size: 12 residues. CDR3 amino acids: CASSPDSYEQYF. The CDR3 bases are TGTGCCAGCAGCCCGGACAGTTACGAGCAGTACTTC.

This clone occurred once. CDR3 nucleotide sequence: TGTGCCAGCACCACCAACAAACTTACGGGGCAGTACTTC. This codes for CASTTNKLTGQYF. This chain joins TRBV28 and TRBJ2-7; D unresolved. CDR3 length: 13 amino acids. CDR1 and CDR2 from the germline V gene are MDHEN and SYDVKM. V lost 7 bases and J 9 bases, leaving 19 bases between the germline ends.

The CDR3 DNA reads TGTGCCAGCAGCTTAGATCGGGTGAGGGCTTTCTTT. It yields the protein CASSLDRVRAFF. The chain has TRBV7-9 and TRBJ1-1; D gene unclear. Germline lookup yields CDR1 SEHNR and CDR2 FQNEAQ (reference sequence). This CDR3 is built from 12 residues. V was clipped by 1 base and J by 11 bases, with 11 bases between them.

For this clone: The junction shows a germline mismatch at one end, possibly a read error. The rearrangement links TRBV7-7 to TRBJ2-6, with 9 bases identical to TRBD1. This CDR3 has 16 residues. Per germline, CDR1 SSHAT and CDR2 FNYEAQ (reference sequence). The CDR3, as DNA: TGTGCTAGCAGCTCGACAGGGGGTGGTGGGGCCAACGTCCTGACTTTC. Its translation is CASSSTGGGGANVLTF. Using reference TRBV7-7 and TRBJ2-6 for the parts outside the CDR3, the full variable domain is GAGVSQSPRYKVTKRGQDVTLRCDPISSHATLYWYQQALGQGPEFLTYFNYEAQPDKSGLPSDRFSAERPEGSISTLTIQRTEQRDSAMYRCASSSTGGGGANVLTFGAGSRLTVL.

The chain couples TRBV7-2 to TRBJ1-2, with 7 bases fitting TRBD1. The CDR3 extends over 15 amino acids. The germline CDR1 and CDR2 sequences are SGHTA and FQGNSA. V lost 2 bases and J lost 0; bases outside the gene matches: 3. The CDR3 region is CASSLWQGANYGYTF. The DNA of the CDR3 is TGTGCCAGCAGCTTATGGCAGGGGGCTAACTATGGCTACACCTTC.

V usage is TRBV30 and J usage is TRBJ2-3; D unclear. V was pared by 4 bases and J by 0 bases, with 14 bases between. Germline-derived CDR1 and CDR2 are GTSNPN and SVGIG (reference sequence). There are 15 residues in the CDR3. The CDR3 DNA follows: TGTGCCTGGACTCAACTATCATCTAGCACAGATACGCAGTATTTT. Translating it yields CAWTQLSSSTDTQYF.

The rearrangement uses TRBV5-1 and TRBJ1-1; a possible D gene is TRBD1 (6 bases). Trimming left V 0 bases short and J 5 bases short, with 14 bases between. Germline CDR1 is SGHRS and CDR2 is YFSETQ. This CDR3 spans 15 amino acids. The CDR3 coding sequence is TGCGCCAGCAGCTTGGCTCAGGGGAGGGGTACTGAAGCTTTCTTT. It yields the protein CASSLAQGRGTEAFF.

The J gene is TRBJ2-7, the V gene TRBV6-6, with 7 nucleotides matching TRBD1. Trimming cost V 7 bases and J 5 bases; bases outside gene matches: 2. The germline V gene encodes CDR1 MNHNY and CDR2 SVGAGI (reference sequence). CDR3 size: 11 residues. The CDR3 DNA reads TGTGCCAGCAAGACAGGGAACGAGCAGTACTTC. Its translation is CASKTGNEQYF.

The CDR3 nucleotides are TGTGCCATCAGTGCGGGCGGGAGCTTAGACTACACCTTC. This sequence encodes CAISAGGSLDYTF. The rearrangement links TRBV10-3 to TRBJ1-2, with D unclear. CDR3 length: 13 residues. Trimming took 4 bases from V and 10 from J, leaving 16 bases between them. Germline V lookup: CDR1 ENHRY, CDR2 SYGVKD.

For the CDR3, the DNA is TGTGCCAGCAGTGAATTACAGGGAAACACCGGGGAGCTGTTTTTT. It codes for CASSELQGNTGELFF. The chain uses TRBV25-1 and TRBJ2-2, with D perhaps matching TRBD1 (6 bases). Trimming stripped 1 base from V and 2 bases from J, with 8 bases between. The CDR3 contains 15 residues. CDR1 is MGHDK, CDR2 SYGVNS, per germline.

The J gene is TRBJ2-2, the V gene TRBV6-1; the match to TRBD2 covers 11 bases. V shed 2 bases, J shed 5 bases, and the junction held 1 base outside the gene matches. Germline V gene sequence: CDR1 MNHNS, CDR2 SASEGT. The CDR3 extends over 15 amino acids. The CDR3 here is CASSERLAGTGELFF. CDR3 nucleotides: TGTGCCAGCAGTGAACGACTAGCGGGGACCGGGGAGCTGTTTTTT.